The rows below give T cell receptor beta chains drawn from one sample of a study of OX40 agonist ivuxolimab in advanced cancers. Only in-frame clones appear in the TCRdb table, and some are missing; sequencing was by immunoSEQ multiplex PCR. The sample holds about 100,000 clones, about 88% seen once. This specimen was CD4+ or CD8+ T cells sorted from blood, taken in a trial of the OX40 agonist ivuxolimab. The receptor set was obtained from an adult with an advanced solid tumor such as melanoma, head and neck, liver or kidney cancer. CDR3s include the opening cysteine and the closing phenylalanine or tryptophan. The D gene is left open where the match is weak. Size is stated for part of the rows, as once, few or many counts, or as a class when the clone is expanded.

clone size,D gene,V gene,J gene,CDR3 DNA,CDR3 protein
NA,TRBD1,TRBV6-1,TRBJ1-6,TGTGCCAGCAGTGAAGCTGGGACAGGGATTAATTCACCCCTCCACTTT,CASSEAGTGINSPLHF
NA,NA,TRBV6-1,TRBJ2-7,TGTGCCAGCAGCCGCGACACCGCTGCCTCCTACGAGCAGTACTTC,CASSRDTAASYEQYF
NA,TRBD1,TRBV6-4,TRBJ2-1,TGTGCCAGCGGGGCCGGGACAGGGATTATAGATGAGCAGTTCTTC,CASGAGTGIIDEQFF
NA,TRBD2,TRBV27,TRBJ2-1,TGTGCCAGCAGTCCGTGGGAGACTAGCGGGACCTGGAGCTCCTACAATGAGCAGTTCTTC,CASSPWETSGTWSSYNEQFF
NA,NA,TRBV30,TRBJ2-5,TGTGCCTGGAGTCCTGGACAGGTTGGAGGGGAGACCCAGTACTTC,CAWSPGQVGGETQYF
NA,NA,TRBV28,TRBJ1-5,TGTGCCAGCACCTCGACAGCTCTTACGCGCAATCAGCCCCAGCATTTT,CASTSTALTRNQPQHF
NA,TRBD1,TRBV5-1,TRBJ1-1,TGCGCCAGCAGCCAACGGACAGGAAGCGAAAAGATGCCCATGAACACTGAAGCTTTCTTT,CASSQRTGSEKMPMNTEAFF
NA,NA,TRBV30,TRBJ1-2,TGTGCCTGGACCTCAGGGTATGGCTACACCTTC,CAWTSGYGYTF
NA,NA,TRBV5-1,TRBJ2-7,TGCGCCAGCAGTAACATCCCCTACGAGCAGTACTTC,CASSNIPYEQYF
NA,TRBD2,TRBV18,TRBJ2-7,TGTGCCAGCTCACCACTGGCTAGCGGGACCTCCTACGAGCAGTACTTC,CASSPLASGTSYEQYF
NA,TRBD1,TRBV29-1,TRBJ2-5,TGCAGCGTTGGACAGGGGGTAGGGGAGACCCAGTACTTC,CSVGQGVGETQYF
NA,NA,TRBV5-1,TRBJ2-2,TGCGCCAGCAGCTTGGAAGACGGGGAGCTGTTTTTT,CASSLEDGELFF
NA,TRBD2,TRBV5-4,TRBJ2-7,TGTGCCAGCAGCGTTAGCGGGAGTACGAACGAGCAGTACTTC,CASSVSGSTNEQYF
few,NA,TRBV30,TRBJ1-3,TGTGCCTGGAGCGCACTCGTCTCTGGAAACACCATATATTTT,CAWSALVSGNTIYF
once,TRBD1,TRBV7-9,TRBJ2-5,TGTGCCAGCAGCTTAGCGGGGCTGGGACAGGGCAAAGGGACCCAGTACTTC,CASSLAGLGQGKGTQYF